One and the same sample provided the 17 T cell receptor beta chains below, sequenced in a study of T cells after posttransplantation cyclophosphamide. Assay used: immunoSEQ multiplex PCR; TCRdb lists only in-frame clones, some missing. The sample contains 35,000 to 55,000 clones, none occurring once; roughly 2.1% lies in the top ten. The sequenced material came from PBMCs. The receptors were gathered from a man aged 40-55 years in good health, CMV-negative, and a related stem cell transplant donor.

This clone was recorded at least ten times. The rearrangement links TRBV11-2 to TRBJ1-4; tentatively, D is TRBD1 (6 bases). Germline CDR1 and CDR2: SGHAT and FQNNGV. V gave up 6 bases and J gave up 4 bases, with 12 bases separating them. This CDR3 comprises 14 residues. The chain's CDR3 is CASRMAGVNEKLFF. The CDR3 DNA reads as TGTGCCAGCAGAATGGCAGGGGTTAATGAAAAACTGTTTTTT.

This clone was recorded many times. The rearrangement joins TRBV10-3 to TRBJ2-7; 8 bases match TRBD1. The CDR3 spans 14 residues. In germline, CDR1 is ENHRY, CDR2 SYGVKD. V lost 6 bases to trimming and J lost 1 base; unmatched junction nucleotides: 5. CDR3 sequence: CAISQDRESYEQYF. Here the CDR3 DNA reads TGTGCCATCAGCCAGGACAGGGAATCCTACGAGCAGTACTTC.

This clone has ten or more counts. The chain links TRBV6-1 to TRBJ2-3; TRBD2 matches 7 bases. After removal of 3 bases from V and 6 bases from J, the junction contained 9 bases not matched to a gene. Germline values: CDR1 MNHNS, CDR2 SASEGT. The CDR3 is 15 residues long. As DNA, the CDR3 is TGTGCCAGCAGTGATTGGGGCGGGAGTACGGATACGCAGTATTTT. Translated: CASSDWGGSTDTQYF.

This clone was observed at least ten times. V gene TRBV11-2 combines with J gene TRBJ1-5; the match to TRBD1 covers 8 bases. This CDR3 spans 15 amino acids. Germline CDR1 SGHAT, CDR2 FQNNGV. Losses at the gene ends were 5 bases for V and 5 bases for J; bases not matched to a gene: 8. The CDR3 is CASSLDRAGDQPQHF. CDR3 in DNA: TGTGCCAGCAGCCTGGACAGGGCAGGCGATCAGCCCCAGCATTTT.

This clone was counted ten times or more. The chain uses TRBV14 and TRBJ2-2; D is unresolved. CDR3 size: 16 residues. Germline CDR1 is SGHDN and CDR2 is FVKESK. Trimming took off 1 base at V and 2 bases at J, with 11 bases between the two ends. In nucleotides, the CDR3 is TGTGCCAGCAGCCAAGCGAGGCCTTTAAACACCGGGGAGCTGTTTTTT. Translated, it gives CASSQARPLNTGELFF.

The genes are TRBV9 and TRBJ2-3; TRBD2 matches 8 bases. The CDR3 runs to 16 residues. The V segment lost 0 bases and the J segment 2 bases; nucleotides outside the gene matches: 5. The germline gives CDR1 SGDLS, CDR2 YYNGEE. This CDR3 reads CASSVEAGVYTDTQYF. For the CDR3, the DNA is TGTGCCAGCAGCGTAGAAGCGGGAGTTTACACAGATACGCAGTATTTT. The whole variable domain, filled in from reference TRBV9 and TRBJ2-3, reads DSGVTQTPKHLITATGQRVTLRCSPRSGDLSVYWYQQSLDQGLQFLIQYYNGEERAKGNILERFSAQQFPDLHSELNLSSLELGDSALYFCASSVEAGVYTDTQYFGPGTRLTVL.

This clone was recorded at least ten times. This rearrangement joins TRBV5-4 to TRBJ2-7, with 9 bases lining up with TRBD1. This CDR3 spans 15 amino acids. V was pared by 4 bases and J by 2 bases, with 7 bases of the junction left unmatched. CDR1 and CDR2 from the germline V gene are SGHNT and YYREEE (reference sequence). The CDR3 protein is CASSRTGATTYEQYV. The DNA for the CDR3 is TGTGCCAGCAGCCGGACAGGGGCCACGACCTACGAGCAGTACGTC.

This clone has only a few counts. The chain employs TRBV30 and TRBJ1-1; 7 nucleotides line up with TRBD1. The germline gives CDR1 GTSNPN, CDR2 SVGIG (reference sequence). V shed 3 bases, J shed 3 bases, and the junction held 16 bases outside the gene matches. The CDR3 extends over 17 amino acids. The CDR3 spells CAWSAHVLRGLDTEAFF. CDR3 coding DNA: TGTGCCTGGAGCGCCCATGTCCTTAGGGGGCTGGACACTGAAGCTTTCTTT.

At least ten counts were recorded for this clone. The chain has TRBV2 and TRBJ1-3; no reliable D call. The V gene lost 6 bases and the J gene lost 0 bases, with 9 bases spanning the gap. From germline, CDR1 is SNHLY and CDR2 FYNNEI. CDR3 size: 14 residues. CDR3 sequence reads: CASREVLSGNTIYF. Here the CDR3 DNA reads TGTGCCAGCAGGGAGGTCCTCTCTGGAAACACCATATATTTT.

In its sample, this clone was seen many times. This chain uses TRBV7-2 with TRBJ2-3; 7 bases are a match to TRBD2. Germline V gene data show CDR1 as SGHTA and CDR2 as FQGNSA. CDR3 length equals 15 residues. Losses at the gene ends were 4 bases for V and 6 bases for J; bases not matched to a gene: 10. CDR3 bases: TGTGCCAGCAGCTCTGGGGGAGGGCGTGGGGATACGCAGTATTTT. This encodes CASSSGGGRGDTQYF.

This clone showed up many times. The chain links TRBV19 to TRBJ2-1, with TRBD2 identical over 13 bases. CDR3 size: 15 residues. Trimming at V came to 5 bases and at J to 6 bases, leaving 4 bases not matched to a gene. From germline, CDR1 is LNHDA and CDR2 SQIVND (reference sequence). This CDR3 is CASSVGLAGINEQFF. In nucleotides, the CDR3 is TGTGCCAGTAGTGTGGGACTAGCGGGGATCAATGAGCAGTTCTTC.

This clone has just a few counts. This rearrangement joins TRBV6-5 to TRBJ2-1, with a possible D match to TRBD2 (5 bases). V lost 5 bases and J 9 bases, leaving 11 bases between the germline ends. This CDR3 contains 12 residues. Germline lookup yields CDR1 MNHEY and CDR2 SVGAGI. The DNA of the CDR3 is TGTGCCAGCAGTAAGACCCGGGGTGAGCAGTTCTTC. This translates into CASSKTRGEQFF.

This clone was recorded many times. The DNA of the CDR3 is TGCAGCGTGCAGGGCCCATCACGGGAGACCCAGTACTTC. Its protein is CSVQGPSRETQYF. V is TRBV29-1 and J is TRBJ2-5; D perhaps matches TRBD1 (5 bases). Trimming took 6 bases from V and 5 from J, leaving 16 bases between them. This CDR3 region has 13 residues. The germline V gene encodes CDR1 SQVTM and CDR2 ANQGSEA.

This clone was observed a handful of times. The chain combines TRBV18 with TRBJ2-1; 10 bases are a match to TRBD2. The CDR3 is made up of 15 amino acids. The germline V gene encodes CDR1 KGHSH and CDR2 LQKENI. Unmatched junction bases numbered 10, after V lost 6 bases and J lost 8 bases. The CDR3 loop reads CASSPSEREGYEQFF. The CDR3 DNA follows: TGTGCCAGCTCCCCGTCTGAGCGGGAGGGCTATGAGCAGTTCTTC.

This clone was counted many times. V is TRBV18 and J is TRBJ2-3, with 11 bases that match TRBD2. Trimming removed 6 bases from V and 2 bases from J; junction bases left unmatched: 4. Germline CDR1 is KGHSH and CDR2 is LQKENI. CDR3 size: 15 residues. CDR3 sequence (DNA): TGTGCCAGCTCCCAGGGACTAGCGGCCACAGATACGCAGTATTTT. Amino acids: CASSQGLAATDTQYF.

This clone was recorded at least ten times. This chain links TRBV4-3 with TRBJ1-3; unclear D gene. Per germline, CDR1 LGHNA and CDR2 YSLEER. Trimming removed 0 bases at V and 4 bases at J, with 10 bases between. The CDR3 has 15 residues. CDR3 loop: CASSQDHSGGNTIYF. As DNA, the CDR3 is TGCGCCAGCAGCCAAGATCACAGTGGAGGAAACACCATATATTTT.

This clone was counted many times. This chain links TRBV19 with TRBJ1-6, with D perhaps TRBD1 (6 bases). The CDR3 has 14 residues. Trimming shortened V by 6 bases and J by 5 bases, and 11 bases separated the two germline ends. Germline-derived CDR1 and CDR2 are LNHDA and SQIVND (reference sequence). CDR3: CASSPRGHNSPLHF. Written as DNA, the CDR3 is TGTGCCAGTAGCCCCAGGGGACATAATTCACCCCTCCACTTT.